The 30 T cell receptor beta chains reported below all come from one sample, sequenced in a study of blood T cell repertoires in COVID-19. Profiled with immunoSEQ multiplex PCR; TCRdb holds only in-frame clones, not every one. The data hold nearly 15,000 clones, with about 89% observed a single time. The sequenced sample consisted of peripheral blood. The receptors stem from a human donor in a cohort sampled during active COVID-19.

The rearrangement uses TRBV10-3 and TRBJ1-1, with no clear D. The V gene's germline CDR1 is ENHRY and CDR2 SYGVKD. This CDR3 region has 15 residues. V lost 8 bases to trimming and J lost 1 base, with 17 bases between them. DNA for the CDR3: TGTGCCATCGCAAGAGGCGCGACGGAGAACACTGAAGCTTTCTTT. As protein: CAIARGATENTEAFF.

The V gene is TRBV2, the J gene TRBJ2-1; D is uncertain. CDR1 SNHLY and CDR2 FYNNEI come from the germline V gene. Trimming removed 7 bases at V and 1 base at J, with 14 bases between. The length of the CDR3 is 15 residues. The CDR3 DNA reads as TGTGCCAGCACCCCGGTCGTAGATTCCTACAATGAGCAGTTCTTC. Protein product: CASTPVVDSYNEQFF.

The chain recombines TRBV9 with TRBJ2-7, with a tentative D call TRBD2 (5 bases). The CDR3 is 14 amino acids. Germline V gene data show CDR1 as SGDLS and CDR2 as YYNGEE. The V and J ends lost 0 bases and 3 bases respectively, with 10 bases between them. The CDR3, as DNA: TGTGCCAGCAGCGTAGGCGGACTCAGCTACGAGCAGTACTTC. Its translation: CASSVGGLSYEQYF.

The chain has TRBV7-3 and TRBJ2-1; weak D call: TRBD2 (6 bases). V dropped 0 bases and J dropped 3 bases, with 9 bases sitting between them. CDR1 and CDR2 from the germline V gene are SGHTA and FQGTGA. CDR3 size: 15 residues. CDR3 in amino acids: CASSLTPGGYNEQFF. The CDR3, as DNA: TGTGCCAGCAGCTTAACGCCCGGGGGCTACAATGAGCAGTTCTTC.

This clone was seen a single time. The gene calls are TRBV12-3 or TRBV12-4 and TRBJ1-4; 10 nucleotides match TRBD1. This CDR3 is 13 amino acids long. V dropped 3 bases and J dropped 10; count of bases not matched to a gene: 2. DNA for the CDR3: TGTGCCAGCAGTTTTGGGGACAGGGGAAAACTGTTTTTT. Translating it yields CASSFGDRGKLFF.

DNA for the CDR3: TGTGCCAGCAGTTTTGGCGATACGCAGTATTTT. Its translation: CASSFGDTQYF. The chain links TRBV7-9 to TRBJ2-3; D call uncertain. Germline V CDR1 and CDR2: SEHNR, FQNEAQ (reference sequence). This CDR3 region has 11 residues. Trimming removed 6 bases at V and 6 bases at J, with 7 bases between.

The gene calls are TRBV5-1 and TRBJ1-2; D not resolved. Germline CDR1 is SGHRS and CDR2 is YFSETQ. This CDR3 has 13 amino acids. V lost 4 bases and J 10 bases, leaving 17 bases between the germline ends. CDR3 sequence: CASSPSVETYYTF. The CDR3 coding sequence is TGCGCCAGCAGCCCTAGTGTCGAGACCTACTACACCTTC.

The V call is TRBV5-1, the J call TRBJ2-2; TRBD2 aligns across 9 bases. Germline CDR1 is SGHRS and CDR2 is YFSETQ. Trimming cost V 0 bases and J 4 bases; bases outside gene matches: 4. The CDR3 spans 16 residues. Here the CDR3 reads CASSLVAGDLTGELFF. CDR3 in DNA: TGCGCCAGCAGCTTGGTAGCGGGGGACCTCACCGGGGAGCTGTTTTTT. The full variable domain, its missing parts supplied by reference TRBV5-1 and TRBJ2-2, is KAGVTQTPRYLIKTRGQQVTLSCSPISGHRSVSWYQQTPGQGLQFLFEYFSETQRNKGNFPGRFSGRQFSNSRSEMNVSTLELGDSALYLCASSLVAGDLTGELFFGEGSRLTVL.

The chain couples TRBV9 to TRBJ1-6; D gene ambiguous. Trimming cost V 7 bases and J 0 bases, with 5 bases left between them. The CDR3 consists of 13 residues. Germline values: CDR1 SGDLS, CDR2 YYNGEE. The CDR3 here is CASGSSYNSPLHF. In DNA, the CDR3 is TGTGCCAGCGGGAGCTCCTATAATTCACCCCTCCACTTT.

This clone was counted a single time. This rearrangement joins TRBV30 to TRBJ1-2; D is unresolved. The V gene lost 4 bases and the J gene lost 3 bases, with 6 bases spanning the gap. The CDR3 spans 11 residues. Germline-derived CDR1 and CDR2 are GTSNPN and SVGIG (reference sequence). The CDR3 region is CAWTQDYGYTF. For the CDR3, the DNA is TGTGCCTGGACCCAGGACTATGGCTACACCTTC.

On this clone itself: A read error may account for a junction end that differs from germline. The chain couples TRBV19 to TRBJ1-2, with D tentatively TRBD1 (6 bases). The CDR3 is made up of 16 amino acids. Germline lookup yields CDR1 LNHDA and CDR2 SQIVND (reference sequence). CDR3 loop: CASSTTWTSEGEGSTF. The CDR3 nucleotides read TGTGCCAGTAGTACTACCTGGACCTCTGAGGGGGAGGGCTCCACCTTC.

V usage is TRBV7-9 and J usage is TRBJ2-5; 7 bases match TRBD2. The trim removed 1 base at V and 0 bases at J, leaving 5 bases unmatched. This CDR3 comprises 16 residues. Germline V CDR1 and CDR2: SEHNR, FQNEAQ (reference sequence). The CDR3 DNA is TGTGCCAGCAGCTTAGTGGGACTATCTTACCAAGAGACCCAGTACTTC. It specifies CASSLVGLSYQETQYF.

The V and J genes are TRBV10-2 and TRBJ1-5, with 8 bases lining up with TRBD1. The ends lost 10 bases at V and 2 bases at J; junction bases unmatched: 10. The germline gives CDR1 WSHSY, CDR2 SAAADI. This CDR3 spans 15 amino acids. The CDR3 loop reads CATSTSTGGNQPQHF. DNA for the CDR3: TGCGCCACCTCCACATCGACAGGGGGCAATCAGCCCCAGCATTTT.

This clone came up a few times. This chain joins TRBV18 and TRBJ1-4, with a weak D call TRBD1 (6 bases). The CDR3 has 17 residues. The germline V gene encodes CDR1 KGHSH and CDR2 LQKENI. V was cut by 5 bases and J by 2 bases, with 18 bases left in between. The CDR3 protein is CASSSTLGQPTNEKLFF. The CDR3 nucleotides read TGTGCCAGCTCATCTACTCTAGGACAGCCGACTAATGAAAAACTGTTTTTT.

The rearrangement uses TRBV5-1 and TRBJ1-2, with a tentative D call TRBD1 (5 bases). The CDR3 is 10 amino acids. V was cut by 0 bases and J by 11 bases, with 5 bases left in between. Germline V gene lookup returns CDR1 SGHRS and CDR2 YFSETQ. The CDR3 loop is CASSLGQYTF. CDR3 nucleotide sequence: TGCGCCAGCAGCTTGGGACAGTACACCTTC. Supplemented by reference TRBV5-1 and TRBJ1-2, the full variable domain reads KAGVTQTPRYLIKTRGQQVTLSCSPISGHRSVSWYQQTPGQGLQFLFEYFSETQRNKGNFPGRFSGRQFSNSRSEMNVSTLELGDSALYLCASSLGQYTFGSGTRLTVV.

The chain is built from TRBV2 and TRBJ1-2; maybe TRBD1 (6 bases). V was pared by 10 bases and J by 4 bases, with 13 bases between. The CDR3 runs 12 residues. From germline, CDR1 is SNHLY and CDR2 FYNNEI. DNA for the CDR3: TGTGCCAACCTACAGGGTCTCTATGGCTACACCTTC. Residues: CANLQGLYGYTF.

The chain combines TRBV6-1 with TRBJ1-4; the D is unclear. The CDR3 spans 15 residues. Germline V gene sequence: CDR1 MNHNS, CDR2 SASEGT. The V and J ends lost 3 bases and 10 bases respectively, with 18 bases between them. CDR3 in DNA: TGTGCCAGCAGTGAGTTTGGCCGGAGGGATGCAAAACTGTTTTTT. Its translation is CASSEFGRRDAKLFF.

This chain uses TRBV15 with TRBJ2-1; D uncertain. V was clipped by 1 base and J by 4 bases, with 8 bases between them. The CDR3 runs 14 residues. Germline-derived CDR1 and CDR2 are LNHNV and YYDKDF (reference sequence). CDR3 residues: CATSRGGQYNEQFF. Written as DNA, the CDR3 is TGTGCCACCAGCAGAGGAGGCCAGTACAATGAGCAGTTCTTC. Complete variable domain (other parts from reference TRBV15 and TRBJ2-1): DAMVIQNPRYQVTQFGKPVTLSCSQTLNHNVMYWYQQKSSQAPKLLFHYYDKDFNNEADTPDNFQSRRPNTSFCFLDIRSPGLGDTAMYLCATSRGGQYNEQFFGPGTRLTVL.

The chain links TRBV19 to TRBJ1-5; tentative D call: TRBD1 (5 bases). The germline V and J ends were trimmed by 3 bases and 4 bases, with 10 bases remaining between them. CDR3 length: 14 amino acids. CDR1 and CDR2 from the germline V gene are LNHDA and SQIVND (reference sequence). CDR3 nucleotide sequence: TGTGCCAGTAGTATCGGAGGGGATAATCAGCCCCAGCATTTT. It yields the protein CASSIGGDNQPQHF.

The chain links TRBV6-5 to TRBJ1-2, with a weak D call TRBD1 (5 bases). CDR1 and CDR2 (germline): MNHEY, SVGAGI. This CDR3 is built from 14 residues. V was shortened by 5 bases and J by 3 bases, with 13 bases between the two germline ends. CDR3 nucleotide sequence: TGTGCCAGCAGTCCGACAAGGGGTGACTATGGCTACACCTTC. It encodes CASSPTRGDYGYTF.

The rearrangement links TRBV7-3 to TRBJ2-5; D possibly corresponds to TRBD1 (6 bases). Germline V gene sequence: CDR1 SGHTA, CDR2 FQGTGA. The CDR3 is 13 residues long. V shed 5 bases and J shed 4 bases, with 11 bases lying between them. The CDR3 region is CASSPQGRETQYF. The CDR3 nucleotides are TGTGCCAGCAGCCCCCAGGGGCGAGAGACCCAGTACTTC.

The CDR3 protein is CATSDWDTQLGQETQYF. The CDR3, as DNA: TGTGCCACCAGTGATTGGGACACCCAATTGGGGCAAGAGACCCAGTACTTC. This chain joins TRBV24-1 and TRBJ2-5, with a weak D call TRBD1 (6 bases). Germline lookup yields CDR1 KGHDR and CDR2 SFDVKD. The CDR3 spans 17 residues. Trimming shortened V by 2 bases and J by 2 bases, and 17 bases separated the two germline ends.

The chain couples TRBV6-6 to TRBJ2-7; TRBD2 matches 8 bases. CDR1 is MNHNY and CDR2 is SVGAGI in the germline V gene (reference sequence). This CDR3 is built from 12 residues. V lost 5 bases, J lost 6 bases, and 3 bases stayed unmatched. CDR3 nucleotide sequence: TGTGCCAGCAGTCCGGGGGGGCGCGAGCAGTACTTC. Translated, it gives CASSPGGREQYF.

J is TRBJ1-1 and V is TRBV2; D is uncertain. CDR1 is SNHLY and CDR2 is FYNNEI in the germline V gene. Between the trimmed V and J ends, which lost 7 bases and 3 bases, there was a span of 6 bases. The CDR3 contains 11 residues. Here the CDR3 reads CASNADTEAFF. The CDR3 bases are TGTGCCAGCAATGCGGACACTGAAGCTTTCTTT.

This rearrangement joins TRBV5-4 to TRBJ1-1; 12 bases agree with TRBD1. V dropped 6 bases and J dropped 6; count of bases not matched to a gene: 12. This CDR3 comprises 16 residues. Germline-derived CDR1 and CDR2 are SGHNT and YYREEE (reference sequence). As DNA, the CDR3 is TGTGCCAGCACTAGGGGGGGACAGGGGGCGGGCGCTGAAGCTTTCTTT. As protein: CASTRGGQGAGAEAFF.

The chain links TRBV5-1 to TRBJ2-1; TRBD2 aligns across 9 bases. Germline V gene sequence: CDR1 SGHRS, CDR2 YFSETQ. The CDR3 spans 14 residues. The ends lost 5 bases at V and 7 bases at J; junction bases unmatched: 7. CDR3 protein: CASRAGGQWNEQFF. Written as DNA, the CDR3 is TGCGCCAGCAGAGCGGGGGGCCAGTGGAATGAGCAGTTCTTC.

This clone was detected only once. The chain recombines TRBV7-9 with TRBJ1-2; TRBD1 matches 10 bases. Germline values: CDR1 SEHNR, CDR2 FQNEAQ (reference sequence). After removal of 4 bases from V and 8 bases from J, the junction contained 1 base not matched to a gene. This CDR3 region has 12 residues. The chain's CDR3 is CASSSTGGGYTF. The DNA of the CDR3 is TGTGCCAGCAGCTCGACAGGGGGCGGCTACACCTTC.

This clone was observed a few times. The chain has TRBV19 and TRBJ2-5; 13 bases fit TRBD2. CDR1 and CDR2 from the germline V gene are LNHDA and SQIVND (reference sequence). V gave up 3 bases and J gave up 5 bases; unmatched junction bases: 3. This CDR3 contains 15 residues. CDR3 region: CASSMTSGGQETQYF. The CDR3 DNA is TGTGCCAGTAGTATGACTAGCGGGGGGCAGGAGACCCAGTACTTC. The entire variable domain, with the rest obtained from reference TRBV19 and TRBJ2-5, is as follows: DGGITQSPKYLFRKEGQNVTLSCEQNLNHDAMYWYRQDPGQGLRLIYYSQIVNDFQKGDIAEGYSVSREKKESFPLTVTSAQKNPTAFYLCASSMTSGGQETQYFGPGTRLLVL.

The CDR3 is CASSLVVANTEAFF. The CDR3 bases are TGTGCCAGCAGCTTAGTAGTAGCGAACACTGAAGCTTTCTTT. The chain carries TRBV7-8 and TRBJ1-1; D is ambiguous. The ends were cut back, 1 base at V and 1 base at J, with 7 bases in the middle. In germline, CDR1 is SGHVS, CDR2 FQNEAQ. The length of the CDR3 is 14 residues.

The rearrangement joins TRBV7-2 to TRBJ1-2; the D gene is possibly TRBD1 (6 bases). This CDR3 contains 15 residues. Germline lookup yields CDR1 SGHTA and CDR2 FQGNSA. The V end lost 0 bases, the J end lost 4 bases, and 12 bases lay between the germline ends. The CDR3 spells CASSLAGGQFYGYTF. CDR3 DNA sequence: TGTGCCAGCAGCTTAGCAGGGGGTCAATTCTATGGCTACACCTTC.